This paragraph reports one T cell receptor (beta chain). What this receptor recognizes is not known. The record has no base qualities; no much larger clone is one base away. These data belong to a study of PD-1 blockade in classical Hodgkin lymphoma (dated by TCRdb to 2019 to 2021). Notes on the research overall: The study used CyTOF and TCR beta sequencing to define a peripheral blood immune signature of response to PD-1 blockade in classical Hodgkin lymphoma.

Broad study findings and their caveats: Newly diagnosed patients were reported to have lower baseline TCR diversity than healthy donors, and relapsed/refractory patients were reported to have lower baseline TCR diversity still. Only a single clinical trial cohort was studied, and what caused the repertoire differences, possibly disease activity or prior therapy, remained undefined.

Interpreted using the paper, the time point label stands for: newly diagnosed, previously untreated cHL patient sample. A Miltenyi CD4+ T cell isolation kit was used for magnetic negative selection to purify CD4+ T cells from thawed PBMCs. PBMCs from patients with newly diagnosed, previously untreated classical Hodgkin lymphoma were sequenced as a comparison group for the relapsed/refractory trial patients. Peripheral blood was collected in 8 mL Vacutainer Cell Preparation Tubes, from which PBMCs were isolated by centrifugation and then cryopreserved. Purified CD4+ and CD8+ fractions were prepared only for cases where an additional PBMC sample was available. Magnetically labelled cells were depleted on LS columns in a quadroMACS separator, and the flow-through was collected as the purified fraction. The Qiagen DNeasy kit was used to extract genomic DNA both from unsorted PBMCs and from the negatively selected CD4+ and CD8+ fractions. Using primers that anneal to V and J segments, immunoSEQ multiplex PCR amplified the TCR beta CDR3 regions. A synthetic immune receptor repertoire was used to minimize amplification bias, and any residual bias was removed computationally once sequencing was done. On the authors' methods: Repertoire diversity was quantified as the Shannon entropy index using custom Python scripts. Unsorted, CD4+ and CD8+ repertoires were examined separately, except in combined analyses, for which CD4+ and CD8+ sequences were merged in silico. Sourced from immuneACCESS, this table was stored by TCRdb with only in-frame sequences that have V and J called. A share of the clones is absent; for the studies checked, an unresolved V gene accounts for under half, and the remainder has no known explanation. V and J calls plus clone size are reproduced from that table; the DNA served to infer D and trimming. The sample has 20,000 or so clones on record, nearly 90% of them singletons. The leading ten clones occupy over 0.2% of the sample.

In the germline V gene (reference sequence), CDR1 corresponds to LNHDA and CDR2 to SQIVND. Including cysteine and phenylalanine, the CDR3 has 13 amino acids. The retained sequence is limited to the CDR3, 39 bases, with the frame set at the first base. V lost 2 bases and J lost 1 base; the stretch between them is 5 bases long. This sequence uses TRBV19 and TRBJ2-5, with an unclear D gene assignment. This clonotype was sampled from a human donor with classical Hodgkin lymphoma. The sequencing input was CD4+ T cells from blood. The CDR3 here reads CASSIRLQETQYF. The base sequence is TGTGCCAGTAGTATACGGCTCCAAGAGACCCAGTACTTC. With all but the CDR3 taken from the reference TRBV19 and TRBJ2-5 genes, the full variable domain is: DGGITQSPKYLFRKEGQNVTLSCEQNLNHDAMYWYRQDPGQGLRLIYYSQIVNDFQKGDIAEGYSVSREKKESFPLTVTSAQKNPTAFYLCASSIRLQETQYFGPGTRLLVL.